Given below is one T cell receptor beta chain in context. Its antigen is not known. This CDR3 has 17 amino acids. V was clipped by 5 bases and J by 6 bases; unmatched bases: 15. Germline CDR1 and CDR2: LNHDA and SQIVND (reference sequence). The record originates from a study of shared clonotypes between healthy human individuals. Findings of the study overall: When compared with the clonotypes that were shared by all four sorted-subset donors, the non-shared clonotypes turned out to have lower generation probabilities.

Replicate PCRs run on sorted subsets employed roughly 190 ng DNA, tens of thousands of T cell genomes. TCRdb's table, derived via immunoSEQ multiplex PCR, lists solely in-frame clones and lacks some. The sample consists of 2.3 million or so clones, approximately 93% of them appearing once. The sequencing input was naive CD4+ T cells from PBMCs. Subset of the sample: CD45RA+ positively selected. The chain combines TRBV19 with TRBJ2-2; 7 bases fit TRBD1. The TCR was taken from a man in his late teens or twenties in good health. Some clones in this sample may be carry-over from other donors' samples. In nucleotides, the CDR3 is TGTGCCAGTAGTGCGCAAACGGGACAGAGTTTATCCGGGGAGCTGTTTTTT. Its protein product is CASSAQTGQSLSGELFF.